The subject of this entry is one TCR beta chain. The antigen is not known. The data derive from a study of T-cell memory formation after mild COVID-19. Study in general: TCR clustering was largely donor specific. Findings and caveats of the study: The study found balanced CD4/CD8 in clones contracting day 15 to 85 and a CD4+ lean in later expanders.

The V gene's germline CDR1 is DFQATT and CDR2 SNEGSKA (reference sequence). V was pared by 4 bases and J by 4 bases, with 23 bases between. The CDR3 covers 17 residues. 5'RACE, which relied on constant-segment primers, yielded TCR alpha and TCR beta cDNA libraries carrying sample barcodes and UMIs. From the 5' RACE reads, TCRdb called clonotypes with MiXCR, one entry per CDR3 protein. Here the sample spans about half a million distinct CDR3 sequences, 15% to 20% being singletons. The TCR originated in an adult woman who had mild COVID-19 (a few samples of this study predate the infection). Cell type and time point are not known. This chain uses TRBV20-1 with TRBJ2-1; the D gene is possibly TRBD1 (6 bases). The sample consisted of PBMCs or a T cell subset sorted from them (not recorded which). The CDR3, as DNA: TGCAGTGCTAATCGGGACGTCGTCAGGGGTACATACAATGAGCAGTTCTTC. Amino acid sequence: CSANRDVVRGTYNEQFF.